The present entry profiles one T cell receptor (beta chain) with its context. Its specificity is not known. CDR3 length: 14 residues. Germline V gene sequence: CDR1 SGHRS, CDR2 YFSETQ. The sample belongs to a study of CXCR3-negative and CXCR3-positive naive CD8 T cells. Triplicates of 300,000 or so cells were sorted from each CD8+ T cell subset. Within the CD8+ T cell compartment, naive cells were CD45RO-CCR7+CD27+CD95-. Notes on the study in general: Naive cells that were CXCR3-positive had more hydrophobic TRB CDR3s (compared with CXCR3-negative naive cells). Naive cells used TRBV-TRBJ genes in much the same way whether CXCR3-negative or CXCR3-positive; memory cells did not. Diversity ran similarly high across both naive subsets but far lower in memory CD8+ cells.

Libraries were UMI-labeled 5' RACE TRB cDNA. Reprocessing the 5' RACE reads, TCRdb reports a single entry for every CDR3 protein and omits DNA. The sample data list 55,000 to 70,000 distinct CDR3 sequences. This TCR came from a human donor in good health. Some clones in this sample may be carry-over from other donors' samples. Source material: naive CXCR3+ CD8+ T cells from blood. Indicated subset: CD45RO-CCR7+CD27+CD95- naive CD8+ T cells expressing CXCR3 (TNR3+). This rearrangement joins TRBV5-1 to TRBJ2-1. Here the CDR3 reads CASSEHGEYDEQFF.